Shown below are 17 T cell receptor beta chains from a single sample sequenced in a study of T cells in Graves' hyperthyroidism and ophthalmopathy. Amplified regions were TCR beta CDR3 sequences from RNA transcripts. HTBI primers were employed in a first-round RT-PCR of the TCR CDR3. MiXCR was run by TCRdb on the multiplex PCR reads, yielding one entry per CDR3 protein. The data show around 600,000 distinct CDR3 sequences, just under 45% seen once. The source material was peripheral blood or thyroid tissue (not recorded which). The receptors come from an adult man with Graves' disease, either hyperthyroidism or ophthalmopathy (not recorded which).

The rearrangement joins TRBV29-1 to TRBJ2-3; TRBD2 matches 13 bases. J lost 2 bases, V lost 7 bases, and 3 bases had no gene match. The length of the CDR3 is 14 residues. In germline, CDR1 is SQVTM, CDR2 ANQGSEA. CDR3 in DNA: TGCAGCGCTGGACTAGCGGGGGTCACAGATACGCAGTATTTT. Protein sequence: CSAGLAGVTDTQYF.

V and J are TRBV10-3 and TRBJ1-2, with TRBD1 matching 9 bases. The CDR3 has 11 amino acids. Germline CDR1 is ENHRY and CDR2 is SYGVKD. The DNA of the CDR3 is TGTGCTACACAGGGGGCCGGTGGCTACACCTTC. Residues: CATQGAGGYTF.

The rearrangement joins TRBV7-6 to TRBJ1-6; tentatively, D is TRBD1 (6 bases). CDR1 and CDR2 from the germline V gene are SGHVS and FNYEAQ. The CDR3 runs to 14 residues. The V end was cut by 5 bases, the J end by 13 bases, with 18 bases between. CDR3: CASSKQGSNQPLHF. CDR3 coding DNA: TGTGCCAGCAGCAAACAGGGCAGCAATCAGCCCCTCCACTTT.

V gene TRBV12-3 or TRBV12-4 combines with J gene TRBJ1-3; D is undetermined. V was clipped by 5 bases and J by 1 base, with 9 bases between them. The CDR3 extends over 14 amino acids. CDR3 region: CASSAGRSGNTIYF. The CDR3 coding sequence is TGTGCCAGCAGTGCAGGACGGTCTGGAAACACCATATATTTT.

This sequence joins TRBV29-1 and TRBJ1-2; perhaps TRBD1 as D (6 bases). Germline V lookup: CDR1 SQVTM, CDR2 ANQGSEA. Trimming shortened V by 8 bases and J by 4 bases, and 17 bases separated the two germline ends. This CDR3 spans 13 amino acids. The DNA for the CDR3 is TGCAGCTCTACGGGGGCGTGGGGCTATGGCTACACCTTC. Protein product: CSSTGAWGYGYTF. Full variable domain (rest looked up from reference TRBV29-1 and TRBJ1-2): SAVISQKPSRDICQRGTSLTIQCQVDSQVTMMFWYRQQPGQSLTLIATANQGSEATYESGFVIDKFPISRPNLTFSTLTVSNMSPEDSSIYLCSSTGAWGYGYTFGSGTRLTVV.

Comments on this clonotype: At one end the junction does not follow the germline gene, possibly because of a read error. This chain uses TRBV6-1 with TRBJ2-7; perhaps TRBD1 as D (5 bases). The CDR3 consists of 13 residues. Per germline, CDR1 MNHNS and CDR2 SASEGT. CDR3 coding DNA: TGTGCCAGCGGGGCGGTTAGCTCCTCCGAGCAGTACTTC. Residues: CASGAVSSSEQYF.

The chain employs TRBV20-1 and TRBJ2-7; D perhaps matches TRBD2 (7 bases). The V end lost 3 bases, the J end lost 2 bases, and 11 bases lay between the germline ends. Germline loops: CDR1 DFQATT, CDR2 SNEGSKA (reference sequence). The CDR3 consists of 13 residues. The CDR3, as DNA: TGCAGTGCTAGTAGGGGGAGGGCCTACGAGCAGTACTTC. Encoded protein: CSASRGRAYEQYF.

Concerning this clonotype: Being one base from a much bigger clone, this may be a read error. J is TRBJ1-5 and V is TRBV2; D ambiguous. The CDR3 length is 14 residues. The germline V gene has CDR1 SNHLY and CDR2 FYNNEI. V lost 4 bases and J 6 bases, leaving 13 bases between the germline ends. Here the CDR3 reads CASSGRSRPQPQHF. As DNA, the CDR3 is TGTGCCAGCAGTGGCAGAAGTCGTCCTCAGCCCCAGCATTTT.

With regard to this clonotype: At one boundary the junction diverges from the germline segment, which might be a read error. CDR3 nucleotides: TGTGCCAGCAGTTTAGGCGGGACATCCTCCTACGAGCAGTACTTC. It translates to CASSLGGTSSYEQYF. V and J are TRBV7-2 and TRBJ2-7; tentatively, D is TRBD1 or TRBD2 (6 bases each). CDR3 length equals 15 residues. Germline V gene data show CDR1 as SGHTA and CDR2 as FQGNSA.

This clonotype was counted many times. This chain joins TRBV7-9 and TRBJ1-1; D remains unclear. Between the trimmed V and J ends, which lost 5 bases and 1 base, there was a span of 8 bases. CDR1 SEHNR and CDR2 FQNEAQ come from the germline V gene (reference sequence). The CDR3 is 13 residues long. The CDR3 is CASSITTNTEAFF. CDR3 sequence (DNA): TGTGCCAGCAGCATCACCACGAACACTGAAGCTTTCTTT.

This chain joins TRBV2 and TRBJ1-5, with TRBD1 matching 8 bases. Germline CDR1 reads SNHLY; CDR2 reads FYNNEI. The CDR3 length is 15 residues. The V gene end was trimmed by 10 bases and the J gene end by 1 base; junction bases not matched to a gene: 9. This CDR3 reads CAISPDRASNQPQHF. In DNA form, the CDR3 reads TGTGCCATCAGCCCGGACAGGGCCAGCAATCAGCCCCAGCATTTT.

In this sample, this clonotype turned up a few times. The CDR3 is CATSRDQTGQGNTGELFF. In DNA, the CDR3 is TGTGCCACCAGCAGAGATCAGACCGGACAGGGAAACACCGGGGAGCTGTTTTTT. This chain uses TRBV15 with TRBJ2-2; 8 bases are shared with TRBD1. The ends lost 0 bases at V and 2 bases at J; junction bases unmatched: 8. From germline, CDR1 is LNHNV and CDR2 YYDKDF (reference sequence). This CDR3 is built from 18 residues.

The table lists this clonotype with a few counts. This rearrangement joins TRBV2 to TRBJ1-1, with D possibly matching TRBD1 (5 bases). CDR3 length: 15 residues. CDR1 SNHLY and CDR2 FYNNEI come from the germline V gene. Trimming shortened V by 6 bases and J by 4 bases, and 18 bases separated the two germline ends. CDR3 sequence: CASSLGMGQGTEAFF. The CDR3 DNA reads TGTGCCAGCAGCTTAGGGATGGGTCAGGGCACTGAAGCTTTCTTT.

In regard to this clonotype: Just one base apart from a much larger clone, this may be a read error. In DNA, the CDR3 is TGTGCCACCAACAGAGATCTAGCCGCAACCGGCTCCGCCGAGCAGTACTTC. Its translation: CATNRDLAATGSAEQYF. The chain carries TRBV15 and TRBJ2-7, with a tentative D call TRBD2 (5 bases). The CDR3 is 17 residues long. CDR1 and CDR2 (germline): LNHNV, YYDKDF (reference sequence).

The chain carries TRBV29-1 and TRBJ1-2, with 9 bases lining up with TRBD1. This CDR3 has 12 amino acids. V was clipped by 6 bases and J by 7 bases; unmatched bases: 6. Germline V gene data show CDR1 as SQVTM and CDR2 as ANQGSEA. The CDR3 protein is CSVGDRVRGYTF. The CDR3 DNA is TGCAGCGTGGGGGACAGGGTCCGTGGCTACACCTTC.

This rearrangement joins TRBV20-1 to TRBJ1-1; a possible D gene is TRBD1 (5 bases). The CDR3 length is 12 residues. Trimming removed 1 base at V and 7 bases at J, with 10 bases between. Germline assignment: CDR1 DFQATT and CDR2 SNEGSKA (reference sequence). The CDR3 is CSARAGGGEAFF. The CDR3 coding sequence is TGCAGTGCTAGAGCCGGGGGGGGTGAAGCTTTCTTT.

This chain joins TRBV2 and TRBJ1-2; D might be TRBD1 (6 bases). The CDR3 extends over 12 amino acids. CDR1 SNHLY and CDR2 FYNNEI come from the germline V gene. V shed 10 bases and J shed 6 bases, with 15 bases lying between them. CDR3 region: CANGQYGNGYTF. The CDR3 bases are TGTGCCAACGGACAGTATGGGAATGGCTACACCTTC.